This TCR beta chain stems from a study of OX40 agonist ivuxolimab in advanced cancers. Points on this clone: Its antigen is undetermined.

Study-level points and caveats: CD8+ T cells were the subset that, on average, had more expanded clones than CD4+.

This table comes from immunoSEQ multiplex PCR, and its TCRdb copy is limited to in-frame clones, with some not included. The sample shows roughly 50,000 clones, around 77% of them seen only once. This CDR3 is built from 14 residues. Germline V gene sequence: CDR1 MNHNS, CDR2 SASEGT. The V end was cut by 3 bases, the J end by 7 bases, with 15 bases between. This chain joins TRBV6-1 and TRBJ1-1, with unresolved D. The source of this sequence is an adult with an advanced solid tumor such as melanoma, head and neck, liver or kidney cancer. The starting material was CD4+ or CD8+ T cells sorted from blood, obtained in a trial of the OX40 agonist ivuxolimab. CDR3 in amino acids: CASSDRFGIVEAFF. DNA for the CDR3: TGTGCCAGCAGTGACCGTTTTGGGATAGTTGAAGCTTTCTTT.